A selection of T cell receptor beta chains follows, all from one sample in a study of STAT5B mutations in CD4+ large granular lymphocyte leukemia. The data were produced by immunoSEQ multiplex PCR, yet TCRdb's version contains in-frame clones alone and is incomplete. The sample holds roughly 36,000 clones; 69% are singletons and the top ten take approximately 2.5%. Input material: CD4+ T cells from blood buffy coats. The receptors shown here come from a human donor in good health. CDR3s include the opening cysteine and the closing phenylalanine or tryptophan. D genes are given only for firm matches. Not all rows give a size; the values are once, few, many and, for expanded clones, a class.

D gene,V gene,clone size,J gene,CDR3 protein,CDR3 DNA
TRBD2,TRBV7-9,NA,TRBJ2-3,CASSLGQRGGRDTQYF,TGTGCCAGCAGCTTAGGCCAGCGGGGGGGCCGGGATACGCAGTATTTT
NA,TRBV5-1,NA,TRBJ2-3,CASSLQQDTQYF,TGCGCCAGCAGCTTGCAACAAGATACGCAGTATTTT
TRBD2,TRBV5-4,NA,TRBJ2-7,CASSPGGTYEQYF,TGTGCCAGCAGCCCCGGGGGGACCTACGAGCAGTACTTC
TRBD1,TRBV27,few,TRBJ1-2,CASSLFVIRGGPNYGYTF,TGTGCCAGCAGTTTATTTGTTATACGAGGGGGCCCAAACTATGGCTACACCTTC
NA,TRBV4-1,few,TRBJ1-2,CASSHEGRVGVRGYTF,TGCGCCAGCAGCCATGAAGGGAGGGTGGGAGTGCGGGGCTACACCTTC
NA,TRBV6-1,NA,TRBJ2-5,CASRLDSIGTQYF,TGTGCCAGCAGACTGGACAGTATCGGGACCCAGTACTTC
NA,TRBV5-6,NA,TRBJ1-1,CASSTEGGNRPWNTEAFF,TGTGCCAGCAGCACGGAGGGGGGCAACCGTCCATGGAACACTGAAGCTTTCTTT
NA,TRBV6-1,NA,TRBJ1-4,CASSKTGLYEKLFF,TGTGCCAGCAGTAAGACAGGTTTATATGAAAAACTGTTTTTT
NA,TRBV19,few,TRBJ1-6,CASSIGSVGRRSPLHF,TGTGCCAGTAGTATTGGATCGGTGGGACGAAGATCACCCCTCCACTTT
NA,TRBV7-2,NA,TRBJ2-4,CASSLVGSIAKNIQYF,TGTGCCAGCAGCTTAGTAGGGTCTATAGCCAAAAACATTCAGTACTTC
TRBD1,TRBV9,NA,TRBJ1-2,CASSVRQGSGYTF,TGTGCCAGCAGCGTCCGACAGGGGAGCGGCTACACCTTC
TRBD2,TRBV13,NA,TRBJ2-7,CASSLVPGGEQYF,TGTGCCAGCAGCTTAGTACCGGGAGGGGAGCAGTACTTC
TRBD2,TRBV6-1,NA,TRBJ2-5,CASSLLAGVQETQYF,TGTGCCAGCAGTCTACTAGCGGGGGTCCAAGAGACCCAGTACTTC
TRBD2,TRBV7-2,NA,TRBJ2-2,CASSLAVLAGGSTGELFF,TGTGCCAGCAGCTTAGCGGTACTAGCGGGGGGAAGTACCGGGGAGCTGTTTTTT
NA,TRBV6-5,NA,TRBJ1-6,CASSLQGSPVNSPLHF,TGTGCCAGCAGTTTACAGGGCTCGCCTGTGAATTCACCCCTCCACTTT
TRBD2,TRBV7-2,NA,TRBJ2-3,CASSHYRRAGGQSTDTQYF,TGTGCCAGCAGCCATTATCGTCGAGCGGGGGGGCAGAGCACAGATACGCAGTATTTT
NA,TRBV6-5,NA,TRBJ2-7,CASSYRGKGEQYF,TGTGCCAGCAGTTACAGGGGAAAGGGCGAGCAGTACTTC
NA,TRBV27,once,TRBJ1-6,CASSARGSDSPLHF,TGTGCCAGCAGTGCCCGAGGCAGCGATTCACCCCTCCACTTT
NA,TRBV5-4,NA,TRBJ1-3,CASSSQGISGNTIYF,TGTGCCAGCAGCTCCCAGGGAATCTCTGGAAACACCATATATTTT
NA,TRBV9,NA,TRBJ2-3,CASSALSFGVSDTQYF,TGTGCCAGCAGCGCCCTTTCCTTTGGGGTATCCGATACGCAGTATTTT
NA,TRBV6-1,NA,TRBJ1-1,CASSRRVNTEAFF,TGTGCCAGCAGTCGACGGGTAAACACTGAAGCTTTCTTT
TRBD1,TRBV6-6,NA,TRBJ1-5,CASSVGTDSNQPQHF,TGTGCCAGCAGTGTTGGGACAGATAGCAATCAGCCCCAGCATTTT
NA,TRBV5-1,NA,TRBJ2-3,CASSLASGGEDTQYF,TGCGCCAGCAGCTTGGCCTCGGGCGGGGAGGATACGCAGTATTTT
NA,TRBV7-9,NA,TRBJ2-7,CATDPGLDTLKQYF,TGTGCCACAGACCCGGGCCTAGACACACTCAAGCAGTACTTC
NA,TRBV11-2,NA,TRBJ1-1,CASSLYTEAFF,TGTGCCAGCAGCCTGTACACTGAAGCTTTCTTT
NA,TRBV27,once,TRBJ2-2,CASSSLGELFF,TGTGCCAGCAGTTCCCTCGGGGAGCTGTTTTTT
TRBD2,TRBV5-4,NA,TRBJ2-7,CASSSRTSGGFEQYF,TGTGCCAGCAGCTCCAGGACTAGCGGGGGGTTCGAGCAGTACTTC
NA,TRBV5-1,NA,TRBJ2-2,CASSSGTPGGELFF,TGCGCCAGCAGCTCCGGGACGCCGGGAGGGGAGCTGTTTTTT
NA,TRBV7-7,once,TRBJ2-7,CASSYTEGGEQYF,TGTGCTAGCAGCTATACAGAGGGTGGGGAGCAGTACTTC
NA,TRBV5-8,few,TRBJ1-1,CASSLRRNTEAFF,TGTGCCAGCAGCCTGAGGCGGAACACTGAAGCTTTCTTT
TRBD1,TRBV10-3,NA,TRBJ1-2,CAIREAGQGTNYGYTF,TGTGCCATCAGAGAAGCCGGACAGGGCACTAACTATGGCTACACCTTC
NA,TRBV20-1,NA,TRBJ1-1,CSTARDNEAFF,TGCAGTACCGCCCGGGACAATGAAGCTTTCTTT
NA,TRBV5-1,NA,TRBJ1-1,CASSSDRMNTEAFF,TGCGCCAGCAGCTCTGACAGAATGAACACTGAAGCTTTCTTT
NA,TRBV4-2,NA,TRBJ2-3,CASEIGGAGLSTQYF,TGTGCCAGTGAAATAGGGGGAGCGGGATTGAGTACGCAGTATTTT
NA,TRBV28,NA,TRBJ1-5,CASSVISGTVYQPQHF,TGTGCCAGCAGTGTAATTTCAGGGACGGTCTATCAGCCCCAGCATTTT
NA,TRBV30,NA,TRBJ1-2,CAWSVLGSGYYGYTF,TGTGCCTGGAGTGTACTGGGGAGCGGCTACTATGGCTACACCTTC
NA,TRBV2,NA,TRBJ2-7,CASSDPDYEQYF,TGTGCCAGCAGTGACCCTGACTACGAGCAGTACTTC
NA,TRBV19,NA,TRBJ2-2,CASSIRRHSGELFF,TGTGCCAGTAGTATACGTAGACACTCGGGGGAGCTGTTTTTT
TRBD1,TRBV4-3,NA,TRBJ2-3,CASSQEYRGEAQYF,TGCGCCAGCAGCCAAGAATACAGGGGGGAGGCGCAGTATTTT
NA,TRBV28,NA,TRBJ2-7,CASSISPPGQDEQYF,TGTGCCAGCAGCATATCCCCCCCAGGCCAAGACGAGCAGTACTTC
NA,TRBV19,few,TRBJ1-4,CASSILQGTNEKLFF,TGTGCCAGTAGTATCCTACAGGGAACTAATGAAAAACTGTTTTTT
NA,TRBV29-1,NA,TRBJ2-1,CSASTPGREQFF,TGCAGCGCAAGCACACCAGGACGCGAGCAGTTCTTC
NA,TRBV5-8,NA,TRBJ1-5,CASSWAGRGSSNQPQHF,TGTGCCAGCAGCTGGGCGGGACGGGGAAGTAGCAATCAGCCCCAGCATTTT
NA,TRBV7-2,NA,TRBJ2-2,CASSLGNTGELFF,TGTGCCAGCAGCTTAGGTAACACCGGGGAGCTGTTTTTT
NA,TRBV18,NA,TRBJ2-3,CASSPPEATDTQYF,TGTGCCAGCTCACCCCCGGAGGCCACAGATACGCAGTATTTT
TRBD1,TRBV7-2,NA,TRBJ1-3,CASNRGNSGNTIYF,TGTGCCAGCAACAGGGGGAACTCTGGAAACACCATATATTTT
NA,TRBV10-3,NA,TRBJ2-3,CAISDGPPGQDTQYF,TGTGCCATCAGTGACGGGCCACCTGGGCAGGATACGCAGTATTTT
NA,TRBV6-6,few,TRBJ1-1,CASSYTNTEAFF,TGTGCCAGCAGTTACACAAACACTGAAGCTTTCTTT
NA,TRBV15,NA,TRBJ1-4,CATSRVSNEKLFF,TGTGCCACCAGCAGAGTATCTAATGAAAAACTGTTTTTT
NA,TRBV7-8,NA,TRBJ2-7,CASSPQSGDEQYF,TGTGCCAGCAGCCCCCAGTCGGGGGACGAGCAGTACTTC
NA,TRBV5-4,NA,TRBJ1-5,CASSAGLDQPQHF,TGTGCCAGCAGCGCGGGCCTTGATCAGCCCCAGCATTTT
TRBD2,TRBV7-9,NA,TRBJ2-1,CASTLGRGGWGEQFF,TGTGCCAGCACCCTGGGCCGCGGGGGGTGGGGTGAGCAGTTCTTC
NA,TRBV27,NA,TRBJ1-6,CASSLGGATSPLHF,TGTGCCAGCAGTTTAGGAGGGGCTACTTCACCCCTCCACTTT
NA,TRBV4-3,NA,TRBJ2-2,CASSQGDFNTGELFF,TGCGCCAGCAGCCAAGGGGACTTTAACACCGGGGAGCTGTTTTTT
NA,TRBV6-4,NA,TRBJ1-1,CASSKEFSLNTEAFF,TGTGCCAGCAGTAAGGAGTTTAGCCTGAACACTGAAGCTTTCTTT
TRBD2,TRBV7-6,NA,TRBJ2-5,CASSRLRPAGGPPGTQYF,TGTGCCAGCAGCCGGCTTCGGCCAGCGGGGGGACCTCCAGGGACCCAGTACTTC
NA,TRBV5-4,NA,TRBJ2-7,CASSLGQSPSSYEQYF,TGTGCCAGCAGCTTGGGCCAGAGCCCAAGCTCCTACGAGCAGTACTTC